These 7 T cell receptor beta chains originate from one sample sequenced in a study of low-dose radiotherapy and immunotherapy resistance in tumors. Primers targeting TRAV and TRBV primed first-strand cDNA, covering alpha and beta chains. A roughly 20-cycle PCR with a constant-region primer and V-primer adapter amplified TCRs. TCRdb analysed the reads with MiXCR anew, one entry per CDR3 protein. The sample includes about 12,000 distinct CDR3 sequences, roughly 72% of them seen just once. The receptors here all came from a human donor with advanced metastatic prostate, ovarian, gallbladder or colorectal cancer (not recorded which). This table probably holds off-target reads from a library built for another chain.

J is TRBJ1-1 and V is TRBV28; a weak D match, TRBD1 (5 bases). This CDR3 is built from 13 residues. Germline loops: CDR1 MDHEN, CDR2 SYDVKM. With 10 bases removed from V and 2 bases from J, the gap between germline ends came to 14 bases. The CDR3 loop reads CATRDGINTEAFF. For the CDR3, the DNA is TGTGCCACCCGGGACGGGATAAACACTGAAGCTTTCTTT.

CDR3: CASTPLEVAGTEAFF. The DNA of the CDR3 is TGTGCCAGCACCCCCCTGGAGGTAGCAGGCACTGAAGCTTTCTTT. V gene TRBV7-8 combines with J gene TRBJ1-1; D is unclear. The CDR3 loop spans 15 amino acids. Germline loops: CDR1 SGHVS, CDR2 FQNEAQ. V lost 7 bases, J lost 4 bases, and 19 bases lay in between.

The CDR3 region is CASSIKPAGGFTDTQYF. The DNA for the CDR3 is TGTGCCAGTAGTATAAAACCAGCGGGAGGGTTCACAGATACGCAGTATTTT. The chain joins TRBV19 to TRBJ2-3, with 10 nucleotides matching TRBD2. This CDR3 has 17 residues. Losses at the gene ends were 2 bases for V and 2 bases for J; bases not matched to a gene: 7. CDR1 is LNHDA and CDR2 is SQIVND in the germline V gene (reference sequence). Full variable domain (outside the CDR3, taken from reference TRBV19 and TRBJ2-3): DGGITQSPKYLFRKEGQNVTLSCEQNLNHDAMYWYRQDPGQGLRLIYYSQIVNDFQKGDIAEGYSVSREKKESFPLTVTSAQKNPTAFYLCASSIKPAGGFTDTQYFGPGTRLTVL.

This clonotype was picked up one time. This sequence joins TRBV4-2 and TRBJ2-1; no firm D call. The CDR3 covers 12 residues. CDR1 and CDR2 from the germline V gene are LGHNA and YNFKEQ. The V and J ends lost 0 bases and 9 bases respectively, with 6 bases between them. The CDR3 sequence is CASSQDRGEQFF. In DNA, the CDR3 is TGTGCCAGCAGCCAAGATCGAGGTGAGCAGTTCTTC.

The chain carries TRBV5-1 and TRBJ1-4; the match to TRBD1 covers 7 bases. The junction had 0 bases not matched to a gene; V was cut back by 0 bases and J by 4 bases. This CDR3 is built from 14 residues. Per germline, CDR1 SGHRS and CDR2 YFSETQ. CDR3 coding DNA: TGCGCCAGCAGCTTGGACAGGGGTAATGAAAAACTGTTTTTT. Translation: CASSLDRGNEKLFF.

The chain couples TRBV7-2 to TRBJ2-1; 7 bases line up with TRBD2. The CDR3 is 16 amino acids. Germline CDR1 reads SGHTA; CDR2 reads FQGNSA. The trim removed 6 bases at V and 7 bases at J, leaving 15 bases unmatched. CDR3 sequence reads: CASSLTSARLGNEQFF. The DNA of the CDR3 is TGTGCCAGCAGTCTAACTAGCGCCCGCCTGGGGAATGAGCAGTTCTTC. The variable domain in full, with the rest retrieved from reference TRBV7-2 and TRBJ2-1, is GAGVSQSPSNKVTEKGKDVELRCDPISGHTALYWYRQSLGQGLEFLIYFQGNSAPDKSGLPSDRFSAERTGGSVSTLTIQRTQQEDSAVYLCASSLTSARLGNEQFFGPGTRLTVL.

The V call is TRBV6-2 or TRBV6-3, the J call TRBJ1-1; no reliable D call. Trimming pared 6 bases from V and 4 bases from J, leaving 12 bases between. CDR1 is MNHEY and CDR2 is SVGEGT in the germline V gene. The CDR3 covers 13 residues. CDR3: CASSRGYITEAFF. The CDR3 DNA is TGTGCCAGCAGCCGAGGGTATATCACTGAAGCTTTCTTT.